Each of the 18 T cell receptor beta chains below was sequenced from the same sample in a study of vaccination and CD4 T cells after COVID-19. The Oncomine TCR Beta short-read assay was applied to DNA of cultured CD4+ T cells. MiXCR, run by TCRdb on the PCR reads, gives a single entry per CDR3 protein. The sample records approximately 15,000 distinct CDR3 sequences, under 80% being singletons. No antigen is known for these receptors. Treatment denoted: 10-day PBMC culture with coronavirus spike peptide pools or control peptides (ViraFEST assay). The material sequenced was CD4+ T cells from blood, cultured in vitro. The receptors shown here come from a human donor who had recovered from COVID-19.

This clonotype was found a few times. DNA of the CDR3: TGCAGTGCTCGACCCCCGTCCAGGGGTAATTCACCCCTCCACTTT. The encoded protein is CSARPPSRGNSPLHF. V usage is TRBV20-1 and J usage is TRBJ1-6; TRBD1 might be the D (6 bases). CDR1 is DFQATT, CDR2 SNEGSKA, per germline (reference sequence). CDR3 length: 15 residues. V lost 5 bases and J 6 bases, leaving 17 bases between the germline ends.

This clonotype was counted between two and nine times. The chain couples TRBV28 to TRBJ2-3, with 10 bases lining up with TRBD2. V shed 3 bases, J shed 2 bases, and the junction held 5 bases outside the gene matches. CDR1 and CDR2 (germline): MDHEN, SYDVKM. This CDR3 is built from 16 residues. This CDR3 reads CASSLATSGFTDTQYF. Written as DNA, the CDR3 is TGTGCCAGCAGTTTGGCGACTAGCGGGTTCACAGATACGCAGTATTTT.

The chain combines TRBV6-1 with TRBJ2-2; unclear D gene. In germline, CDR1 is MNHNS, CDR2 SASEGT. CDR3 size: 13 residues. Trimming shortened V by 6 bases and J by 9 bases, and 14 bases separated the two germline ends. The DNA for the CDR3 is TGTGCCAGCAGACTCGGAAGGTTTAGGGAGCTGTTTTTT. It encodes CASRLGRFRELFF.

The rearrangement joins TRBV6-2 or TRBV6-3 to TRBJ1-5; 7 nucleotides match TRBD1. The length of the CDR3 is 13 residues. The V gene end was trimmed by 7 bases and the J gene end by 7 bases; junction bases not matched to a gene: 7. In germline, CDR1 is MNHEY, CDR2 SVGEGT. CDR3 in amino acids: CASNQGGGQPQHF. The CDR3 DNA sequence: TGTGCCAGCAACCAGGGGGGGGGACAGCCCCAGCATTTT.

This clonotype was observed once. The chain is built from TRBV7-9 and TRBJ2-2; TRBD2 is a possible D gene (5 bases). Germline CDR1 is SEHNR and CDR2 is FQNEAQ (reference sequence). Trimming removed 1 base at V and 5 bases at J, with 11 bases between. The CDR3 has 15 residues. The DNA for the CDR3 is TGTGCCAGCAGCTTAGGGCATCCGGGAACCGGGGAGCTGTTTTTT. Translated, it gives CASSLGHPGTGELFF.

The gene calls are TRBV6-1 and TRBJ1-2; the match to TRBD1 covers 8 bases. The ends lost 0 bases at V and 4 bases at J; junction bases unmatched: 4. CDR1 and CDR2 (germline): MNHNS, SASEGT. The CDR3 is 15 residues long. The CDR3 is CASSEAFGQGYGYTF. CDR3 nucleotides: TGTGCCAGCAGTGAAGCCTTTGGACAGGGCTATGGCTACACCTTC.

J is TRBJ1-1 and V is TRBV19, with D possibly matching TRBD1 (5 bases). Trimming shortened V by 6 bases and J by 8 bases, and 16 bases separated the two germline ends. CDR1 is LNHDA, CDR2 SQIVND, per germline (reference sequence). This CDR3 has 13 residues. In nucleotides, the CDR3 is TGTGCCAGTAGCGAAATCCGGGGACCCGAAGCTTTCTTT. Its protein is CASSEIRGPEAFF.

This chain links TRBV12-3 or TRBV12-4 with TRBJ2-1; maybe TRBD2 (6 bases). The CDR3 has 15 amino acids. V lost 5 bases and J lost 4, with 15 bases in between. CDR3 region: CASSIDSGEYNEQFF. Written as DNA, the CDR3 is TGTGCCAGCAGTATCGATAGCGGAGAGTACAATGAGCAGTTCTTC.

This clonotype appeared a few times. The chain combines TRBV15 with TRBJ2-2; TRBD2 is a possible D gene (5 bases). Between the trimmed V and J ends, which lost 3 bases and 3 bases, there was a span of 11 bases. Germline V lookup: CDR1 LNHNV, CDR2 YYDKDF (reference sequence). This CDR3 is 15 amino acids long. CDR3 nucleotide sequence: TGTGCCACCAGCAGGAAAGCGGTTGACACCGGGGAGCTGTTTTTT. Translation: CATSRKAVDTGELFF.

CDR3 DNA sequence: TGTGCCAGCAGCTCCGAAGGCTGGACAGGGTTATTCTATGGCTACACCTTC. This encodes CASSSEGWTGLFYGYTF. This chain uses TRBV5-8 with TRBJ1-2; 8 nucleotides match TRBD1. CDR3 length equals 17 residues. In germline, CDR1 is SGHTS, CDR2 YDEGEE. V shed 3 bases, J shed 4 bases, and the junction held 14 bases outside the gene matches.

In DNA form, the CDR3 reads TGTGCCAGCAGTTTCGACAGACGGAATCAGCCCCAGCATTTT. Translation: CASSFDRRNQPQHF. This chain connects TRBV12-3 or TRBV12-4 to TRBJ1-5; possible D gene TRBD1, 5 bases. Trimming removed 3 bases at V and 4 bases at J, with 10 bases between. The CDR3 consists of 14 residues.

This clonotype was seen a handful of times. CDR3 residues: CSASPLRDTYYEQYF. In DNA form, the CDR3 reads TGCAGTGCTAGCCCTCTCCGGGACACCTACTACGAGCAGTACTTC. The chain is built from TRBV20-1 and TRBJ2-7; possibly TRBD1 for D (6 bases). CDR3 length: 15 amino acids. Germline-derived CDR1 and CDR2 are DFQATT and SNEGSKA (reference sequence). V was pared by 3 bases and J by 3 bases, with 18 bases between.

This chain joins TRBV11-3 and TRBJ1-1; D remains ambiguous. Germline V gene lookup returns CDR1 SGHNT and CDR2 YENEEA. V lost 4 bases to trimming and J lost 6 bases, with 12 bases between them. There are 13 residues in the CDR3. The CDR3 protein is CASSSPGTPEAFF. For the CDR3, the DNA is TGTGCCAGCAGCTCTCCCGGAACTCCTGAAGCTTTCTTT.

The rearrangement joins TRBV20-1 to TRBJ1-5, with D unclear. The V gene lost 1 base and the J gene lost 0 bases, with 10 bases spanning the gap. Germline CDR1 DFQATT, CDR2 SNEGSKA (reference sequence). This CDR3 has 15 amino acids. CDR3 sequence: CSARVSDYSNQPQHF. DNA of the CDR3: TGCAGTGCTAGAGTCTCAGATTATAGCAATCAGCCCCAGCATTTT.

The rearrangement links TRBV6-1 to TRBJ1-1; no reliable D call. CDR1 and CDR2 (germline): MNHNS, SASEGT. Trimming took off 5 bases at V and 0 bases at J, with 10 bases between the two ends. CDR3 size: 14 residues. Here the CDR3 reads CASSQRPLNTEAFF. In DNA form, the CDR3 reads TGTGCCAGCAGTCAAAGGCCATTGAACACTGAAGCTTTCTTT.

This rearrangement joins TRBV15 to TRBJ2-5, with 7 positions matching TRBD2. CDR1 LNHNV and CDR2 YYDKDF come from the germline V gene (reference sequence). The CDR3 covers 17 residues. The V segment lost 3 bases and the J segment 5 bases; nucleotides outside the gene matches: 15. The CDR3 reads CATSRITGAGRAETQYF. CDR3 sequence (DNA): TGTGCCACCAGCAGGATAACAGGAGCGGGGCGGGCTGAGACCCAGTACTTC.

The chain uses TRBV29-1 and TRBJ1-2; D gene uncertain. Germline V gene lookup returns CDR1 SQVTM and CDR2 ANQGSEA. The V end was cut by 5 bases, the J end by 8 bases, with 12 bases between. The CDR3 covers 11 residues. CDR3 bases: TGCAGCGTTAGTGGGATTCAGGGCTACACCTTC. It translates to CSVSGIQGYTF. The whole variable domain, remainder taken from reference TRBV29-1 and TRBJ1-2, is SAVISQKPSRDICQRGTSLTIQCQVDSQVTMMFWYRQQPGQSLTLIATANQGSEATYESGFVIDKFPISRPNLTFSTLTVSNMSPEDSSIYLCSVSGIQGYTFGSGTRLTVV.

The chain couples TRBV7-9 to TRBJ2-1; no firm D call. Germline V gene lookup returns CDR1 SEHNR and CDR2 FQNEAQ (reference sequence). There are 11 residues in the CDR3. Deletions cut 5 bases from V and 10 bases from J, with 9 bases between. In DNA form, the CDR3 reads TGTGCCAGCAGCCCCCGAACCGAGCAGTTCTTC. Encoded protein: CASSPRTEQFF.